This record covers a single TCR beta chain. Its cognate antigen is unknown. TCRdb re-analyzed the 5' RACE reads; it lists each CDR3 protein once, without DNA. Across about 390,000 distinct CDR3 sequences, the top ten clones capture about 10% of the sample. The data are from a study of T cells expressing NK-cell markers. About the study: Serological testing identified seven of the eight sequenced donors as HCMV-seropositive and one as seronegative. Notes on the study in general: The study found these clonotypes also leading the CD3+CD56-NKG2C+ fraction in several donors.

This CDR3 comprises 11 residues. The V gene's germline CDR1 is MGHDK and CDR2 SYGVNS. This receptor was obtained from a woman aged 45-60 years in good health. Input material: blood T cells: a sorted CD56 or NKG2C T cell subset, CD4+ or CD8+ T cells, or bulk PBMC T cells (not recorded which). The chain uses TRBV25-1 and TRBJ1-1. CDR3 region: CASRRSTEAFF.